Listed here is a single T cell receptor (beta chain). No antigen is known for it. This sample was taken from a study of immune cell composition in non-small cell lung cancer. Findings and limits, study-wide: Tumour-associated clones >0.5% occurred in under 35% of adenocarcinomas, about three quarters of squamous. TIL tumour reactivity correlated with maximal tumour-associated clone frequency in adenocarcinoma.

CDR3 size: 15 residues. V lost 0 bases and J 4 bases, leaving 12 bases between the germline ends. Germline V lookup: CDR1 LGHNA, CDR2 YSLEER. Normal lung was taken at the farthest possible site, at least 3 cm from tumour. Clones were read by immunoSEQ multiplex PCR, and TCRdb kept only the in-frame ones, dropping some. The sample includes roughly 8,700 clones, about 72% of them seen just once. The chain combines TRBV4-3 with TRBJ2-5; TRBD2 is a possible D gene (5 bases). This receptor was taken from a human donor with non-small cell lung cancer. The sample taken for sequencing was non-adjacent lung tissue. The CDR3 coding sequence is TGCGCCAGCAGCCAAGACGGAGGCCCTCGAGAGACCCAGTACTTC. Translating it yields CASSQDGGPRETQYF.